Listed below are T cell receptor beta chains from one sample, sequenced in a study of OX40 agonist ivuxolimab in advanced cancers. The method was immunoSEQ multiplex PCR; TCRdb's version includes in-frame clones alone and lacks a portion of them. The sample shows 20,000 to 30,000 clones, 60% to 85% of them seen only once. The source was CD4+ or CD8+ T cells sorted from blood, collected in a trial of the OX40 agonist ivuxolimab. These receptors were taken from an adult with an advanced solid tumor such as melanoma, head and neck, liver or kidney cancer. Both conserved end residues are part of each CDR3. The D gene is left open where the match is weak.

TRBV28	NA	TRBJ1-6	CASSPQGRNSPLHF
TRBV6-5	NA	TRBJ2-3	CASSYQPGPFDTQYF
TRBV7-4	NA	TRBJ1-1	CASSPTVGTEAFF
TRBV6-5	NA	TRBJ2-7	CASSPNFHEQYF
TRBV10-2	NA	TRBJ2-4	CASSELVSGNIQYF
TRBV11-3	TRBD2	TRBJ2-5	CASSLGTSGETQYF
TRBV2	NA	TRBJ2-1	CASSEQGYEQFF
TRBV21-1	NA	TRBJ2-2	CASSKGTRGNTGELFF
TRBV5-1	TRBD2	TRBJ2-5	CASSSRGGVQETQYF
TRBV4-1	TRBD2	TRBJ2-7	CASSQDATSGAPYEQYF
TRBV12-5	NA	TRBJ2-5	CASGLDIVGGTQYF
TRBV28	NA	TRBJ2-7	CASSWAGASYEQYF
TRBV27	NA	TRBJ1-2	CASSVNPGIYGYTF
TRBV18	NA	TRBJ1-3	CASSPQLGDPGNTIYF
TRBV7-9	NA	TRBJ2-1	CASSLILGQGRANNEQFF
TRBV15	NA	TRBJ2-5	CATSTTKTPRQTQYF
TRBV7-2	NA	TRBJ1-1	CASSPGRSNTEAFF
TRBV5-1	NA	TRBJ1-1	CASSLGGSTEAFF
TRBV2	NA	TRBJ2-3	CASSAPLGLLTDTQYF
TRBV7-6	TRBD1	TRBJ2-4	CASSSGTENIQYF
TRBV19	NA	TRBJ1-2	CASSITQGSGYTF
TRBV5-1	NA	TRBJ2-5	CASSLAGDQTQYF
TRBV9	NA	TRBJ1-2	CASSLPEGGGQVLFNYGYTF
TRBV27	NA	TRBJ2-7	CASSPDGTGTYEQYF
TRBV28	NA	TRBJ2-5	CASSFAGQETQYF
TRBV30	NA	TRBJ1-3	CAWNSGNTIYF
TRBV5-1	NA	TRBJ2-1	CASSPPTLANSYNEQFF
TRBV7-9	NA	TRBJ1-1	CASSLAANTEAFF
TRBV6-6	TRBD2	TRBJ2-7	CASSYLTSGESGQYF
TRBV9	NA	TRBJ2-3	CASSVRPGTGSTDTQYF
TRBV29-1	TRBD1	TRBJ1-1	CSVTGALSNTEAFF
TRBV2	NA	TRBJ1-1	CASRTALNTEAFF
TRBV10-3	NA	TRBJ1-2	CAISGAGYGYTF
TRBV6-4	NA	TRBJ2-1	CASSDQGSSYNEQFF
TRBV18	NA	TRBJ1-3	CASSPQGLPGNTIYF
TRBV4-1	TRBD1	TRBJ2-7	CASRWDRGPSEQYF
TRBV4-1	NA	TRBJ1-1	CASSQAEMNTEAFF
TRBV4-1	TRBD1	TRBJ2-1	CASSQDRDSYNEQFF
TRBV11-3	NA	TRBJ2-7	CASSPGRVEEQYF
TRBV7-4	NA	TRBJ1-6	CASSLSGTSALHF
TRBV28	NA	TRBJ1-5	CASSRGGQPQHF
TRBV6-6	NA	TRBJ2-7	CASSYQRQFYEQYF
TRBV10-1	TRBD1	TRBJ1-5	CASSEGTEVHQPQHF